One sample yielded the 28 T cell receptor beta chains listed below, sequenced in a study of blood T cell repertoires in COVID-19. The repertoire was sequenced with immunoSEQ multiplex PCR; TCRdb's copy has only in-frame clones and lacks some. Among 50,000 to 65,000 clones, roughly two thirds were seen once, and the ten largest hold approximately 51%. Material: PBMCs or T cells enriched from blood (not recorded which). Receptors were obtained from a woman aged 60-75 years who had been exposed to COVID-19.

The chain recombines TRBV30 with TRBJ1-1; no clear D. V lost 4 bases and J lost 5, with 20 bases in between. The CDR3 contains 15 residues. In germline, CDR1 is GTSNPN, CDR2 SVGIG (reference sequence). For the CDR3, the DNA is TGTGCCTGGACCCTTGGAGGACGGAGGGAAACTGAAGCTTTCTTT. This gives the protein CAWTLGGRRETEAFF.

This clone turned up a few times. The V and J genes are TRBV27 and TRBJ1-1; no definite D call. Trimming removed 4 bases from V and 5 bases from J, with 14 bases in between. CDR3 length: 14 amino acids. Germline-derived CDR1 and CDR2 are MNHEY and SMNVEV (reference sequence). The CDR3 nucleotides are TGTGCCAGCAGTTCAACGAACAGCAAAACTGAAGCTTTCTTT. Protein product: CASSSTNSKTEAFF.

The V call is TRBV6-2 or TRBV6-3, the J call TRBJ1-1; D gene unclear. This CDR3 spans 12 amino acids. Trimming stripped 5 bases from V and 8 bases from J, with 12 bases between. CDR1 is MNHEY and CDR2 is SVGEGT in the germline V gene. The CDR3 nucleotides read TGTGCCAGCAGTCGGTCGGGGATAGAAGCTTTCTTT. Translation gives CASSRSGIEAFF.

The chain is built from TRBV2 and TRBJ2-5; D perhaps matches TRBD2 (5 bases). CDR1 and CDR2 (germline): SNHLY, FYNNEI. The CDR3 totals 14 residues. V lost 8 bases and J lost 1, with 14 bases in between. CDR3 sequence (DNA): TGTGCCAGCCGCCCTCGGGGATCCCAAGAGACCCAGTACTTC. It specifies CASRPRGSQETQYF.

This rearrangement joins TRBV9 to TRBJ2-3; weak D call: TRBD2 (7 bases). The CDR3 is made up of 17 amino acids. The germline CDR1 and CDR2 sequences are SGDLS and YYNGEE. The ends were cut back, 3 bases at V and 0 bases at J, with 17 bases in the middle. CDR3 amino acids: CASSALGGRVSTDTQYF. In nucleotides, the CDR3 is TGTGCCAGCAGCGCCTTGGGGGGGCGCGTTAGCACAGATACGCAGTATTTT.

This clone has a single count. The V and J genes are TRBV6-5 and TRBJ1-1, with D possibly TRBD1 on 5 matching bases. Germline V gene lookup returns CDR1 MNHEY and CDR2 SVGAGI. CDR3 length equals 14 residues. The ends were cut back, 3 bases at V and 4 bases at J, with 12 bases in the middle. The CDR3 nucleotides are TGTGCCAGCAGTTATTTACGGGGGATCACTGAAGCTTTCTTT. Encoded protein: CASSYLRGITEAFF.

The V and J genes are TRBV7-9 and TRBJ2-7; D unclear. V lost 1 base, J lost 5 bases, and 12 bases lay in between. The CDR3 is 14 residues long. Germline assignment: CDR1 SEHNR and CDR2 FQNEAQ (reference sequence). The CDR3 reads CASSLVAVGHEQYF. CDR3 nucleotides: TGTGCCAGCAGCTTAGTTGCAGTGGGCCACGAGCAGTACTTC.

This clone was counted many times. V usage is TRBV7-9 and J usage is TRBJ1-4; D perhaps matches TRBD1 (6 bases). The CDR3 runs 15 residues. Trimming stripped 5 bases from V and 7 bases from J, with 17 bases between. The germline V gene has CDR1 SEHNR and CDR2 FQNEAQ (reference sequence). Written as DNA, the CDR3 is TGTGCCAGCAGCCGATTGGGGGCGCCGGGTGAAAAACTGTTTTTT. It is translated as CASSRLGAPGEKLFF.

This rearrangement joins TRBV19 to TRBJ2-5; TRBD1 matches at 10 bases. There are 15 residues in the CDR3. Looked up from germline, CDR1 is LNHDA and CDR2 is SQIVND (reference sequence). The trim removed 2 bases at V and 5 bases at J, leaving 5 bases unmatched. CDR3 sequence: CASSITGTGAETQYF. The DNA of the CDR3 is TGTGCCAGTAGTATAACCGGGACAGGGGCTGAGACCCAGTACTTC.

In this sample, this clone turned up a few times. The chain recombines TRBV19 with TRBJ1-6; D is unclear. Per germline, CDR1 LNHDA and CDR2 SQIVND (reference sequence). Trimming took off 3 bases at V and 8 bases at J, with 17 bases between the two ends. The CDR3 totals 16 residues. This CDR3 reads CASSIEAVDSDSPLHF. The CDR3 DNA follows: TGTGCCAGTAGTATTGAGGCCGTCGATTCTGATTCACCCCTCCACTTT. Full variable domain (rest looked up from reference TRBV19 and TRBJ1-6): DGGITQSPKYLFRKEGQNVTLSCEQNLNHDAMYWYRQDPGQGLRLIYYSQIVNDFQKGDIAEGYSVSREKKESFPLTVTSAQKNPTAFYLCASSIEAVDSDSPLHFGNGTRLTVT.

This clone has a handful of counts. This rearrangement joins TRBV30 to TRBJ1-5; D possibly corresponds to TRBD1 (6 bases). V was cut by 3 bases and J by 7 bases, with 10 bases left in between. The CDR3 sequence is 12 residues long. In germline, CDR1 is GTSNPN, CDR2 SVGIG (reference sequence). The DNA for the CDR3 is TGTGCCTGGAGAGCTACAGGGCAGCCCCAGCATTTT. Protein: CAWRATGQPQHF. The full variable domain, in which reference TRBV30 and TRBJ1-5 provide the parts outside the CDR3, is SQTIHQWPATLVQPVGSPLSLECTVEGTSNPNLYWYRQAAGRGLQLLFYSVGIGQISSEVPQNLSASRPQDRQFILSSKKLLLSDSGFYLCAWRATGQPQHFGDGTRLSIL.

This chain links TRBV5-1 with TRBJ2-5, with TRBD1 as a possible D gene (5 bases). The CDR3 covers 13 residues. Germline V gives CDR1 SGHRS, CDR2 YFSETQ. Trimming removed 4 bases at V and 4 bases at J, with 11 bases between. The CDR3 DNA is TGCGCCAGCAGCGTTGACAGTTCAGAGACCCAGTACTTC. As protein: CASSVDSSETQYF.

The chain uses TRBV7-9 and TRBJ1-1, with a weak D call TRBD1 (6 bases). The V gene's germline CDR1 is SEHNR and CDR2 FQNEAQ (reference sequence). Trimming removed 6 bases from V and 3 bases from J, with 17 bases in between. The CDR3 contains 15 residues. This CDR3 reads CASRVVSGADTEAFF. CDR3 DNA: TGTGCCAGCAGGGTAGTGTCAGGGGCGGACACTGAAGCTTTCTTT.

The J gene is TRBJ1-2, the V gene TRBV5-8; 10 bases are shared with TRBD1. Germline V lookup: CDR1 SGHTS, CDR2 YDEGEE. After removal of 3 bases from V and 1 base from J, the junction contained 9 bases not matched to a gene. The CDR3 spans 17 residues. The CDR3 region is CASSSPRDRGLNYGYTF. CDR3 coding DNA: TGTGCCAGCAGCTCGCCGCGGGACAGGGGCCTTAACTATGGCTACACCTTC.

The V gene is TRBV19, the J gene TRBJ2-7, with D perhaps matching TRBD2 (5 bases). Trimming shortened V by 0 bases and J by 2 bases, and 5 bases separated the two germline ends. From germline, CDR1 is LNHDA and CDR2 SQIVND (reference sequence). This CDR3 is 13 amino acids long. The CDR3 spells CASSIERAYEQYF. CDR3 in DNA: TGTGCCAGTAGTATAGAGCGGGCCTACGAGCAGTACTTC.

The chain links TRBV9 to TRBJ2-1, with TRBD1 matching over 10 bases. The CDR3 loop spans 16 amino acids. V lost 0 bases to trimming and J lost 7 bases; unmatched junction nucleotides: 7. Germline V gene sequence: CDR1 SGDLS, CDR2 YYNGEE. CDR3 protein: CASSVDFWDRGNEQFF. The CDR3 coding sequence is TGTGCCAGCAGCGTAGACTTCTGGGACAGGGGAAATGAGCAGTTCTTC. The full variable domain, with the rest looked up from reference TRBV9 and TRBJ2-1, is DSGVTQTPKHLITATGQRVTLRCSPRSGDLSVYWYQQSLDQGLQFLIQYYNGEERAKGNILERFSAQQFPDLHSELNLSSLELGDSALYFCASSVDFWDRGNEQFFGPGTRLTVL.

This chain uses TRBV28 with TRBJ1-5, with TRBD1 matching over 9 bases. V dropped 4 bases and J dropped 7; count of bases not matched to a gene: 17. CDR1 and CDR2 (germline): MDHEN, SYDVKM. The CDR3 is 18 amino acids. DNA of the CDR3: TGTGCCAGCAGTTGGGGGGGCCCTGGACAGGGGCTAACCCAGCCCCAGCATTTT. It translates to CASSWGGPGQGLTQPQHF.

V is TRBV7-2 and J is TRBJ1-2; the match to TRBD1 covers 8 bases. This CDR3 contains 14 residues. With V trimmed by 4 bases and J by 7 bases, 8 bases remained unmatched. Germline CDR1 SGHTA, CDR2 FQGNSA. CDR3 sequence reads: CASSSNQGASGYTF. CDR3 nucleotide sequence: TGTGCCAGCAGCTCCAATCAGGGGGCATCTGGCTACACCTTC.

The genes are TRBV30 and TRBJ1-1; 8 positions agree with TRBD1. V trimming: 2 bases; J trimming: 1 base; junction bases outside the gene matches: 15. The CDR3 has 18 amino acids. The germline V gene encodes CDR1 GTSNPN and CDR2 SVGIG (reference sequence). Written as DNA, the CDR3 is TGTGCCTGGAGTCCTCTTAATCTTTTTGGACAGGGGAACACTGAAGCTTTCTTT. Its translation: CAWSPLNLFGQGNTEAFF.

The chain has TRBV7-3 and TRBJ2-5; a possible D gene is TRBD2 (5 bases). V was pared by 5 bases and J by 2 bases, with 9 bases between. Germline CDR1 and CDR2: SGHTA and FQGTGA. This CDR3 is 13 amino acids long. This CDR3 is CASSRGLQETQYF. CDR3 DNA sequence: TGTGCCAGCAGCCGAGGACTGCAAGAGACCCAGTACTTC.

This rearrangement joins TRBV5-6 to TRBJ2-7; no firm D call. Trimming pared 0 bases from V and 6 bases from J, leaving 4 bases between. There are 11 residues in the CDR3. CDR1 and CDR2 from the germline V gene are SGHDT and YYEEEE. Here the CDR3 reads CASSLAFEQYF. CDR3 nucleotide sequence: TGTGCCAGCAGCTTGGCGTTCGAGCAGTACTTC.

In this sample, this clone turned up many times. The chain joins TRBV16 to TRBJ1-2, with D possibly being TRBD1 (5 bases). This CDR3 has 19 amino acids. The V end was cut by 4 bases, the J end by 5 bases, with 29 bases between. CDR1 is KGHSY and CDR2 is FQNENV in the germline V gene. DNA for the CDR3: TGTGCCAGCAGCCTTGATGCGGGGGATTCATTGACCGGAGGATATGGCTACACCTTC. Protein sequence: CASSLDAGDSLTGGYGYTF.

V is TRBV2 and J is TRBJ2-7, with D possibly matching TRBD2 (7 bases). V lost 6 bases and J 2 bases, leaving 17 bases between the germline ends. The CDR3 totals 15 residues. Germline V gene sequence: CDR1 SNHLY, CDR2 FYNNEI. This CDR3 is CASRGGEGFTYEQYF. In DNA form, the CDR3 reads TGTGCCAGCAGAGGGGGGGAGGGATTTACCTACGAGCAGTACTTC.

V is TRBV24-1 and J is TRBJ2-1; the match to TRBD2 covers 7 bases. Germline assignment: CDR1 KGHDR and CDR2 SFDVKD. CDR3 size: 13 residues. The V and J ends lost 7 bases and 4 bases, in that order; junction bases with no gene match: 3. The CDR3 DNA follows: TGTGCCACCAGCCTCGGGGGGTACAATGAGCAGTTCTTC. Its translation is CATSLGGYNEQFF.

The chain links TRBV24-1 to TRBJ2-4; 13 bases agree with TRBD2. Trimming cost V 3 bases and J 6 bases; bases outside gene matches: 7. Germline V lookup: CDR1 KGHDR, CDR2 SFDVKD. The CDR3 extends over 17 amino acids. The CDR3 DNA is TGTGCCACCAGTGATGACAGGACTAGCGGGAGTGGAAACATTCAGTACTTC. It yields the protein CATSDDRTSGSGNIQYF.

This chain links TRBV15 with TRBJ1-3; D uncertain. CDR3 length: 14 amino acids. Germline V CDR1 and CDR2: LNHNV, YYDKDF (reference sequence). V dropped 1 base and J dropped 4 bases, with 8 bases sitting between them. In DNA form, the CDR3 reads TGTGCCACCAGCAGAGTGTCCCAGGGAAACACCATATATTTT. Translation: CATSRVSQGNTIYF.

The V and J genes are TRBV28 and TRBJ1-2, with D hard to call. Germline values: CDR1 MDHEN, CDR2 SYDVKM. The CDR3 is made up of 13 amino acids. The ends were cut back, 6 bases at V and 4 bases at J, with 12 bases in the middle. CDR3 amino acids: CASSKDSFYGYTF. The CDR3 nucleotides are TGTGCCAGCAGCAAAGACTCCTTCTATGGCTACACCTTC.

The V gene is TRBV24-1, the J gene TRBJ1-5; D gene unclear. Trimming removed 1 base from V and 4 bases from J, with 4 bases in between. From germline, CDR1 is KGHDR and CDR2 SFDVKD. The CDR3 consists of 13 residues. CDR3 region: CATSDFSNQPQHF. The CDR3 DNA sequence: TGTGCCACCAGTGATTTCTCGAATCAGCCCCAGCATTTT.